This passage covers 31 T cell receptor beta chains from one sample sequenced in a study of cytomegalovirus exposure and HLA in healthy donors. Primers for the PCR totalled 60 Vbeta and 13 Jbeta. Assay used: immunoSEQ multiplex PCR; TCRdb lists only in-frame clones, some missing. Of some 150,000 clones listed, 60% to 80% were seen once; the top ten hold about 6.9%. The sequencing sample was made of PBMCs. The receptors were sampled from a woman between 40 and 50 years old in good health and CMV-seropositive.

This chain connects TRBV19 to TRBJ1-5, with D unresolved. The CDR3 runs to 14 residues. CDR1 LNHDA and CDR2 SQIVND come from the germline V gene (reference sequence). The ends were cut back, 5 bases at V and 4 bases at J, with 12 bases in the middle. CDR3 DNA sequence: TGTGCCAGTAGTTTCATGCTTCGGAATCAGCCCCAGCATTTT. It translates to CASSFMLRNQPQHF.

The rearrangement joins TRBV6-5 to TRBJ1-2; 10 bases are a match to TRBD1. The CDR3 loop spans 14 amino acids. J lost 5 bases, V lost 5 bases, and 5 bases had no gene match. CDR1 and CDR2 (germline): MNHEY, SVGAGI. The CDR3 region is CASSTGTGAYGYTF. For the CDR3, the DNA is TGTGCCAGCAGTACCGGGACAGGGGCATATGGCTACACCTTC.

The chain joins TRBV30 to TRBJ2-3; D unresolved. The V and J ends lost 3 bases and 5 bases respectively, with 9 bases between them. Germline V gene sequence: CDR1 GTSNPN, CDR2 SVGIG (reference sequence). The length of the CDR3 is 12 residues. CDR3 coding DNA: TGTGCCTGGAGGACTGTGGGAGATACGCAGTATTTT. Translating gives CAWRTVGDTQYF.

The gene calls are TRBV29-1 and TRBJ2-7; the D is unclear. CDR1 SQVTM and CDR2 ANQGSEA come from the germline V gene. Trimming removed 4 bases at V and 0 bases at J, with 10 bases between. The CDR3 runs to 13 residues. CDR3 coding DNA: TGCAGCGTTGGAACTTTCTACTCCTACGAGCAGTACTTC. Translating it yields CSVGTFYSYEQYF.

The rearrangement links TRBV6-5 to TRBJ1-5, with D possibly being TRBD1 (5 bases). Germline CDR1 MNHEY, CDR2 SVGAGI. The V and J ends lost 0 bases and 7 bases respectively, with 10 bases between them. The CDR3 runs to 14 residues. The CDR3: CASSYSGGTQPQHF. In nucleotides, the CDR3 is TGTGCCAGCAGTTACTCGGGCGGGACCCAGCCCCAGCATTTT.

This clone was observed a single time. The sample contains more than one DNA sequence encoding this CDR3. V is TRBV28 and J is TRBJ1-1, with 12 nucleotides matching TRBD1. Germline V gene lookup returns CDR1 MDHEN and CDR2 SYDVKM. With V trimmed by 6 bases and J by 4 bases, 6 bases remained unmatched. This CDR3 region has 15 residues. This chain's CDR3 is CASRSGTGGTTEAFF. CDR3 sequence (DNA): TGTGCCAGCAGGTCCGGGACAGGGGGCACCACTGAAGCTTTCTTT.

V and J are TRBV30 and TRBJ1-3; no definite D call. This CDR3 has 11 residues. The germline V and J ends were trimmed by 2 bases and 3 bases, with 2 bases remaining between them. Germline CDR1 and CDR2: GTSNPN and SVGIG (reference sequence). The CDR3 nucleotides are TGTGCCTGGAGTTATGGAAACACCATATATTTT. Protein sequence: CAWSYGNTIYF.

CDR3 in amino acids: CASSLPPVTYGYTF. The CDR3 DNA is TGTGCCAGCAGTCTGCCCCCGGTAACCTATGGCTACACCTTC. The chain links TRBV7-2 to TRBJ1-2; D gene ambiguous. The CDR3 has 14 residues. Trimming removed 6 bases from V and 4 bases from J, with 15 bases in between. Germline-derived CDR1 and CDR2 are SGHTA and FQGNSA.

This CDR3 is CASGWGGRTDTQYF. In nucleotides, the CDR3 is TGTGCCAGCGGGTGGGGGGGGCGCACAGATACGCAGTATTTT. The chain is built from TRBV6-6 and TRBJ2-3, with TRBD2 as a possible D gene (7 bases). There are 14 residues in the CDR3. In germline, CDR1 is MNHNY, CDR2 SVGAGI (reference sequence). Between the trimmed V and J ends, which lost 8 bases and 1 base, there was a span of 13 bases.

The genes are TRBV19 and TRBJ2-2; 7 bases match TRBD2. Germline V gene lookup returns CDR1 LNHDA and CDR2 SQIVND (reference sequence). The ends lost 3 bases at V and 4 bases at J; junction bases unmatched: 8. This CDR3 comprises 16 residues. In DNA, the CDR3 is TGTGCCAGTAGTATCGGGCAGGGCGGGGGCACCGGGGAGCTGTTTTTT. It is translated as CASSIGQGGGTGELFF.

This clone was picked up many times. The chain is built from TRBV25-1 and TRBJ2-3, with a weak D call TRBD2 (7 bases). Trimming cost V 4 bases and J 4 bases, with 24 bases left between them. Germline assignment: CDR1 MGHDK and CDR2 SYGVNS. This CDR3 contains 18 residues. The CDR3 bases are TGTGCCAGCAGTGGGGGGGGTTGGGGGGGGGCCCGGGCAGATACGCAGTATTTT. It translates to CASSGGGWGGARADTQYF.

V is TRBV5-5 and J is TRBJ1-1, with a weak D call TRBD1 (5 bases). CDR1 SGHKS and CDR2 YYEKEE come from the germline V gene (reference sequence). The CDR3 is 14 amino acids. V was cut by 2 bases and J by 2 bases, with 10 bases left in between. In DNA form, the CDR3 reads TGTGCCAGCAGCTTTTATCAGGGAAACACTGAAGCTTTCTTT. It specifies CASSFYQGNTEAFF. Using reference TRBV5-5 and TRBJ1-1 for the parts outside the CDR3, the full variable domain is DAGVTQSPTHLIKTRGQQVTLRCSPISGHKSVSWYQQVLGQGPQFIFQYYEKEERGRGNFPDRFSARQFPNYSSELNVNALLLGDSALYLCASSFYQGNTEAFFGQGTRLTVV.

CDR3 protein: CASSLAGGKYNEQFF. CDR3 bases: TGTGCCAGCAGTTTAGCGGGGGGGAAATACAATGAGCAGTTCTTC. The chain couples TRBV28 to TRBJ2-1; 9 nucleotides line up with TRBD2. The V gene end was trimmed by 2 bases and the J gene end by 4 bases; junction bases not matched to a gene: 3. The length of the CDR3 is 15 residues. CDR1 and CDR2 (germline): MDHEN, SYDVKM.

The V and J genes are TRBV18 and TRBJ1-2, with D possibly TRBD1 on 6 matching bases. The germline V gene has CDR1 KGHSH and CDR2 LQKENI. V was shortened by 2 bases and J by 3 bases, with 13 bases between the two germline ends. This CDR3 has 15 residues. Written as DNA, the CDR3 is TGTGCCAGCTCACCATCCGAGGGGGTCTACTATGGCTACACCTTC. Its translation is CASSPSEGVYYGYTF.

This sequence joins TRBV19 and TRBJ2-7; 9 nucleotides agree with TRBD1. The CDR3 is 15 amino acids. The V gene's germline CDR1 is LNHDA and CDR2 SQIVND (reference sequence). The V gene end was trimmed by 4 bases and the J gene end by 6 bases; junction bases not matched to a gene: 10. The CDR3 here is CASSRTGTGLAEQYF. Here the CDR3 DNA reads TGTGCCAGTAGTAGAACCGGGACAGGGCTGGCCGAGCAGTACTTC.

The chain uses TRBV4-2 and TRBJ2-5; D is ambiguous. From germline, CDR1 is LGHNA and CDR2 YNFKEQ. V gave up 1 base and J gave up 3 bases, with 6 bases separating them. There are 13 residues in the CDR3. CDR3 in amino acids: CASSQVFKETQYF. The CDR3 coding sequence is TGTGCCAGCAGCCAAGTATTTAAAGAGACCCAGTACTTC.

The gene calls are TRBV5-5 and TRBJ1-3; TRBD1 aligns across 7 bases. The germline CDR1 and CDR2 sequences are SGHKS and YYEKEE (reference sequence). The V segment lost 0 bases and the J segment 4 bases; nucleotides outside the gene matches: 1. The CDR3 is made up of 14 amino acids. The CDR3 nucleotides read TGTGCCAGCAGCTTGGACAGGGGAGGAAACACCATATATTTT. Its protein is CASSLDRGGNTIYF.

The chain recombines TRBV29-1 with TRBJ2-7; 9 nucleotides agree with TRBD1. The CDR3 contains 14 residues. Germline V gene data show CDR1 as SQVTM and CDR2 as ANQGSEA. V shed 7 bases, J shed 0 bases, and the junction held 7 bases outside the gene matches. The CDR3 DNA reads as TGCAGCGCCCAGGGACAGGGTAGCTCCTACGAGCAGTACTTC. This gives the protein CSAQGQGSSYEQYF.

This CDR3 is CASSTWDSGGNQPQHF. The CDR3 DNA reads as TGTGCCAGCAGTACGTGGGACAGTGGAGGCAATCAGCCCCAGCATTTT. The genes are TRBV28 and TRBJ1-5; 7 nucleotides match TRBD1. Trimming at V came to 5 bases and at J to 2 bases, leaving 9 bases not matched to a gene. Germline V CDR1 and CDR2: MDHEN, SYDVKM. This CDR3 comprises 16 residues. Filled out from reference TRBV28 and TRBJ1-5, the complete variable domain reads DVKVTQSSRYLVKRTGEKVFLECVQDMDHENMFWYRQDPGLGLRLIYFSYDVKMKEKGDIPEGYSVSREKKERFSLILESASTNQTSMYLCASSTWDSGGNQPQHFGDGTRLSIL.

The genes are TRBV10-2 and TRBJ1-1; TRBD1 agrees at 11 bases. Germline V gene data show CDR1 as WSHSY and CDR2 as SAAADI. Trimming cost V 7 bases and J 5 bases; bases outside gene matches: 6. CDR3 size: 14 residues. CDR3 residues: CASTRTGGLTEAFF. The CDR3 DNA reads as TGCGCCAGCACTAGGACAGGGGGCTTAACTGAAGCTTTCTTT.

This chain joins TRBV7-9 and TRBJ2-5; 9 bases align to TRBD1. J gave up 2 bases and V 7 bases, and 8 bases lay outside the gene matches. Germline V gene sequence: CDR1 SEHNR, CDR2 FQNEAQ (reference sequence). The CDR3 loop spans 15 amino acids. CDR3 sequence reads: CASTISTGGQETQYF. As DNA, the CDR3 is TGTGCCAGCACCATCTCGACAGGGGGGCAAGAGACCCAGTACTTC.

The J gene is TRBJ2-2, the V gene TRBV9, with D uncertain. V lost 4 bases and J lost 0, with 7 bases in between. The CDR3 has 14 residues. Germline V gene sequence: CDR1 SGDLS, CDR2 YYNGEE. The CDR3 sequence is CASSPHTNTGELFF. The DNA for the CDR3 is TGTGCCAGCAGCCCCCACACGAACACCGGGGAGCTGTTTTTT.

This clone has a handful of counts. This rearrangement joins TRBV2 to TRBJ2-2; TRBD2 matches at 9 bases. Germline CDR1 is SNHLY and CDR2 is FYNNEI. The CDR3 has 14 residues. Unmatched junction bases numbered 5, after V lost 7 bases and J lost 5 bases. DNA for the CDR3: TGTGCCAGCAAGCCCCTAGCGGGGACCGGGGAGCTGTTTTTT. This codes for CASKPLAGTGELFF.

This clone showed up just a few times. This chain joins TRBV6-6 and TRBJ2-2, with a tentative D call TRBD1 (5 bases). Germline values: CDR1 MNHNY, CDR2 SVGAGI (reference sequence). This CDR3 contains 13 residues. The ends were cut back, 5 bases at V and 8 bases at J, with 12 bases in the middle. CDR3 loop: CASSPLQGGELFF. The CDR3 DNA reads as TGTGCCAGCAGTCCTCTTCAGGGTGGGGAGCTGTTTTTT.

The rearrangement joins TRBV7-9 to TRBJ2-1, with TRBD2 identical over 14 bases. The V gene's germline CDR1 is SEHNR and CDR2 FQNEAQ (reference sequence). This CDR3 comprises 12 residues. With 3 bases clipped from V and 16 bases from J, the junction kept 2 bases outside the gene matches. The CDR3 spells CASSFGTSGGFF. Here the CDR3 DNA reads TGTGCCAGCAGCTTCGGGACTAGCGGGGGATTCTTC.

The chain employs TRBV5-4 and TRBJ2-3, with TRBD1 as a possible D gene (6 bases). Germline CDR1 is SGHNT and CDR2 is YYREEE (reference sequence). CDR3 length equals 14 residues. Trimming shortened V by 2 bases and J by 3 bases, and 10 bases separated the two germline ends. The CDR3 loop reads CASSLGGWTDTQYF. CDR3 sequence (DNA): TGTGCCAGCAGCTTAGGGGGTTGGACAGATACGCAGTATTTT.

The CDR3 loop is CASSLARSFNNEQFF. The CDR3, as DNA: TGTGCCAGCAGCTTAGCGCGGAGTTTCAACAATGAGCAGTTCTTC. This sequence joins TRBV7-6 and TRBJ2-1; D unresolved. Per the germline V gene, CDR1 is SGHVS and CDR2 is FNYEAQ. The length of the CDR3 is 15 residues. V gave up 0 bases and J gave up 5 bases, with 11 bases separating them.

J is TRBJ1-5 and V is TRBV6-1; D uncertain. V lost 9 bases, J lost 7 bases, and 16 bases lay in between. Per germline, CDR1 MNHNS and CDR2 SASEGT. CDR3 length: 13 residues. CDR3 nucleotide sequence: TGTGCCAGTCGCAGTGCAGAGCGACAGCCCCAGCATTTT. Amino acids: CASRSAERQPQHF.

In regard to this clone: The junction differs from germline at one of its ends, possibly a read error. The rearrangement links TRBV15 to TRBJ1-3; a possible D gene is TRBD1 (5 bases). CDR1 and CDR2 (germline): LNHNV, YYDKDF (reference sequence). The CDR3 spans 17 residues. The CDR3 region has the DNA TGTGCCACCAACAGAGATAACGCCAGGGACTCTGGAAACACCATATATTTT. It codes for CATNRDNARDSGNTIYF.

In this sample, this clone turned up a few times. This sample includes further DNA sequences coding for the same CDR3. The V call is TRBV10-3, the J call TRBJ1-1, with a weak D call TRBD1 (6 bases). The CDR3 is 14 amino acids. CDR1 is ENHRY and CDR2 is SYGVKD in the germline V gene. The V gene lost 4 bases and the J gene lost 1 base, with 10 bases spanning the gap. As DNA, the CDR3 is TGTGCCATCAGTGCTGGGGGCCCGAACACTGAAGCTTTCTTT. Protein sequence: CAISAGGPNTEAFF.

The chain uses TRBV7-9 and TRBJ2-7; D is unresolved. The CDR3 covers 13 residues. CDR1 is SEHNR, CDR2 FQNEAQ, per germline (reference sequence). Trimming cost V 0 bases and J 4 bases, with 7 bases left between them. DNA of the CDR3: TGTGCCAGCAGCTTAGCACAGCAGTACGAGCAGTACTTC. This codes for CASSLAQQYEQYF.